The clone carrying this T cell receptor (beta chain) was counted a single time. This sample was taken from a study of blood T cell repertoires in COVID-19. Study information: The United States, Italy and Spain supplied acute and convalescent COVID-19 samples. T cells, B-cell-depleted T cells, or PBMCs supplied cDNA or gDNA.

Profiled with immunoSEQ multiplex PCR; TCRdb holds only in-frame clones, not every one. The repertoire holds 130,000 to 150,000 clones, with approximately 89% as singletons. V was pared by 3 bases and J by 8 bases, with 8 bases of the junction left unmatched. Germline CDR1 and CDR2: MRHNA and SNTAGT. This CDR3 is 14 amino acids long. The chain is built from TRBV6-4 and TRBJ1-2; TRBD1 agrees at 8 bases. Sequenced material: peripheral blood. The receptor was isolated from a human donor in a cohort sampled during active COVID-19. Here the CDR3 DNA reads TGTGCCAGCAGTGAAGGGACAGGACTTGGGGGCTACACCTTC. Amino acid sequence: CASSEGTGLGGYTF.